This is a list of T cell receptor beta chains from one sample in a study of T-cell reconstitution after alpha-beta-depleted transplantation in children. TCRdb recomputed calls from the PCR reads with MiXCR, one row per CDR3 protein. The data contain roughly 590,000 distinct CDR3 sequences, around 17% of them singletons. Sequencing used PBMCs from the stem cell graft donor, obtained from the stem cell graft. These receptor sequences come from a human donor who donated a stem cell graft to a child with acute myeloid leukemia. Both conserved end residues are part of each CDR3. The D gene is left open where the match is weak. The size field is filled for only some rows; it gives once, few, many or a size class.

D	V	size	J	CDR3	DNA
NA	TRBV19	NA	TRBJ2-6	CASSIEVGAGANVLTF	TGTGCCAGTAGTATAGAAGTGGGCGCCGGGGCCAACGTCCTGACTTTC
TRBD2	TRBV7-8	few	TRBJ2-1	CASSLAGGMGEQFF	TGTGCCAGCAGCTTAGCGGGGGGGATGGGTGAGCAGTTCTTC
NA	TRBV12-3/TRBV12-4	once	TRBJ2-5	CASSLAAVRQETQYF	TGTGCCAGCAGTTTAGCGGCGGTACGGCAAGAGACCCAGTACTTC
TRBD2	TRBV6-5	many	TRBJ2-7	CASSYSRLAGGPGEQYF	TGTGCCAGCAGTTACTCAAGACTAGCGGGGGGGCCGGGGGAGCAGTACTTC
NA	TRBV20-1	many	TRBJ2-7	CSARDGAVPRGEQYF	TGCAGTGCTAGAGATGGGGCTGTACCGCGAGGAGAGCAGTACTTC
NA	TRBV5-1	NA	TRBJ2-1	CASSFTELNSYNEQFF	TGCGCCAGCAGCTTTACCGAACTTAACTCCTACAATGAGCAGTTCTTC
NA	TRBV6-5	many	TRBJ1-4	CASSYRQQPNEKLFF	TGTGCCAGCAGTTATAGGCAGCAACCAAATGAAAAACTGTTTTTT
NA	TRBV10-3	once	TRBJ2-5	CAISEGQPETQYF	TGTGCCATCAGTGAGGGACAACCAGAGACCCAGTACTTC
NA	TRBV4-3	few	TRBJ2-5	CASSQVKGSTGSETQYF	TGCGCCAGCAGCCAAGTAAAAGGTTCCACAGGGTCGGAGACCCAGTACTTC
NA	TRBV20-1	many	TRBJ1-5	CSAPVGRLNQPQHF	TGCAGTGCCCCTGTGGGACGGTTAAATCAGCCCCAGCATTTT
NA	TRBV12-3/TRBV12-4	NA	TRBJ1-1	CASSFAPGSEAFF	TGTGCCAGCAGTTTTGCTCCAGGGTCTGAAGCTTTCTTT
NA	TRBV12-3/TRBV12-4	many	TRBJ1-2	CASTLSVNYGYTF	TGTGCCAGCACCTTAAGCGTTAACTATGGCTACACCTTC
NA	TRBV20-1	many	TRBJ2-3	CSARVGGTTDTQYF	TGCAGTGCTAGAGTGGGGGGAACCACAGATACGCAGTATTTT
NA	TRBV6-4	many	TRBJ2-1	CASSDFGGPYNEQFF	TGTGCCAGCAGTGACTTCGGGGGCCCCTACAATGAGCAGTTCTTC
TRBD1	TRBV7-9	NA	TRBJ2-5	CASSFPGQVLETQYF	TGTGCCAGCAGCTTTCCGGGACAGGTGTTGGAGACCCAGTACTTC
NA	TRBV20-1	NA	TRBJ2-1	CSAITGLGNEQFF	TGCAGTGCTATTACAGGTTTAGGCAATGAGCAGTTCTTC
NA	TRBV20-1	NA	TRBJ1-1	CSARDGIKGPNTEAFF	TGCAGTGCTAGAGATGGTATAAAAGGACCGAACACTGAAGCTTTCTTT
TRBD2	TRBV6-1	few	TRBJ2-1	CASSEASGGGTGEQFF	TGTGCCAGCAGTGAAGCGAGTGGGGGGGGGACCGGTGAGCAGTTCTTC
TRBD2	TRBV7-2	NA	TRBJ2-5	CASSSRELRMVETQYF	TGTGCCAGCAGCTCGCGGGAGCTGCGGATGGTAGAGACCCAGTACTTC
NA	TRBV21-1	few	TRBJ2-1	CASNKVRTGLNEQFF	TGTGCCAGCAATAAGGTACGGACAGGGTTAAATGAGCAGTTCTTC
NA	TRBV12-3/TRBV12-4	few	TRBJ1-5	CASTGSQGGQPQHF	TGTGCCAGCACCGGGAGTCAGGGTGGTCAGCCCCAGCATTTT
NA	TRBV28	NA	TRBJ1-3	CASSFETGPHVGDTIYF	TGTGCCAGCAGTTTCGAGACCGGGCCGCACGTTGGGGACACCATATATTTT
NA	TRBV6-1	NA	TRBJ1-4	CASRDLRALDEKLFF	TGTGCCAGTCGGGACCTTCGGGCCTTAGATGAAAAACTGTTTTTT
TRBD1	TRBV4-2	few	TRBJ2-5	CASSQDPDRGETQYF	TGTGCCAGCAGCCAAGACCCGGACAGGGGGGAGACCCAGTACTTC
NA	TRBV20-1	many	TRBJ1-6	CSAGNSPLHF	TGCAGTGCTGGAAATTCACCCCTCCACTTT
NA	TRBV28	few	TRBJ2-5	CASSLQPAGGTGAQYF	TGTGCCAGCAGTTTACAACCCGCGGGGGGCACAGGGGCCCAGTACTTC
NA	TRBV24-1	few	TRBJ2-6	CATSDWDSSGANVLTF	TGTGCCACCAGTGATTGGGACTCATCCGGGGCCAACGTCCTGACTTTC
NA	TRBV20-1	NA	TRBJ1-4	CSARDFGQKEKLFF	TGCAGTGCTAGAGATTTTGGACAAAAGGAAAAACTGTTTTTT
NA	TRBV20-1	NA	TRBJ2-2	CSARRPGEGELFF	TGCAGTGCCCGTAGGCCCGGGGAAGGGGAGCTGTTTTTT
TRBD1	TRBV12-3/TRBV12-4	many	TRBJ2-5	CASSDKDRGDDIETQYF	TGTGCCAGCAGTGATAAGGACAGGGGAGATGATATTGAGACCCAGTACTTC
NA	TRBV7-2	NA	TRBJ2-3	CASSPVSGTDTQYF	TGTGCCAGCAGTCCCGTTTCAGGGACTGATACGCAGTATTTT
NA	TRBV6-2/TRBV6-3	many	TRBJ2-1	CASSSHGRWDEQFF	TGTGCCAGCAGTTCCCACGGCAGGTGGGATGAGCAGTTCTTC
TRBD2	TRBV9	NA	TRBJ2-1	CASSLRSLAGATYNEQFF	TGTGCCAGCAGCCTGCGATCCCTAGCGGGAGCAACCTACAATGAGCAGTTCTTC
NA	TRBV30	NA	TRBJ2-7	CAWSVFGREQYF	TGTGCCTGGAGTGTATTCGGGCGCGAGCAGTACTTC
NA	TRBV7-2	few	TRBJ1-2	CASSFFFGYGYTF	TGTGCCAGCAGCTTCTTCTTCGGCTATGGCTACACCTTC
NA	TRBV7-3	NA	TRBJ1-2	CASSLNGGAYYTF	TGTGCCAGCAGCTTAAACGGGGGGGCTTACTACACCTTC
NA	TRBV4-1	NA	TRBJ1-5	CASSQDRAGQPQHF	TGCGCCAGCAGCCAAGACAGGGCGGGTCAGCCCCAGCATTTT
NA	TRBV12-3/TRBV12-4	NA	TRBJ1-2	CASSLDLDTNYGYTF	TGTGCCAGCAGCCTCGACCTCGATACTAACTATGGCTACACCTTC
NA	TRBV6-1	many	TRBJ2-5	CASSAQLIGETQYF	TGTGCCAGCAGTGCCCAGCTAATCGGGGAGACCCAGTACTTC
NA	TRBV6-1	few	TRBJ2-3	CASIGPTGFGGTDTQYF	TGTGCCAGCATCGGCCCGACTGGATTCGGAGGCACAGATACGCAGTATTTT
TRBD2	TRBV5-1	many	TRBJ2-2	CASSSGRTITNTGELFF	TGCGCCAGCTCTAGCGGACGGACCATTACGAACACCGGGGAGCTGTTTTTT
NA	TRBV6-1	many	TRBJ2-2	CASTIGVTGELFF	TGTGCCAGCACCATAGGGGTAACCGGGGAGCTGTTTTTT
TRBD1	TRBV15	NA	TRBJ1-3	CATSTGPGGAPGNTIYF	TGTGCCACCAGCACCGGGCCAGGGGGCGCCCCTGGAAACACCATATATTTT
NA	TRBV6-1	NA	TRBJ1-2	CASSGSGGSGSGYTF	TGTGCCAGCAGTGGTTCCGGTGGCTCTGGGAGTGGCTACACCTTC
NA	TRBV12-3/TRBV12-4	few	TRBJ1-4	CASGPTNEKLFF	TGTGCCAGTGGGCCAACTAATGAAAAACTGTTTTTT
NA	TRBV20-1	many	TRBJ2-7	CSAYPTSLREGSYEQYF	TGCAGTGCTTATCCTACCAGCCTTAGAGAGGGATCCTACGAGCAGTACTTC
NA	TRBV20-1	many	TRBJ1-2	CSASLLSNYGYTF	TGCAGTGCTAGCCTATTATCGAACTATGGCTACACCTTC
NA	TRBV5-4	NA	TRBJ2-3	CASSLMRVSGTDTQYF	TGTGCCAGCAGCTTGATGCGTGTTAGTGGGACAGATACGCAGTATTTT
TRBD2	TRBV7-3	few	TRBJ2-1	CASSFAGTSGGYNEQFF	TGTGCCAGCAGCTTTGCCGGGACTAGCGGGGGTTACAATGAGCAGTTCTTC